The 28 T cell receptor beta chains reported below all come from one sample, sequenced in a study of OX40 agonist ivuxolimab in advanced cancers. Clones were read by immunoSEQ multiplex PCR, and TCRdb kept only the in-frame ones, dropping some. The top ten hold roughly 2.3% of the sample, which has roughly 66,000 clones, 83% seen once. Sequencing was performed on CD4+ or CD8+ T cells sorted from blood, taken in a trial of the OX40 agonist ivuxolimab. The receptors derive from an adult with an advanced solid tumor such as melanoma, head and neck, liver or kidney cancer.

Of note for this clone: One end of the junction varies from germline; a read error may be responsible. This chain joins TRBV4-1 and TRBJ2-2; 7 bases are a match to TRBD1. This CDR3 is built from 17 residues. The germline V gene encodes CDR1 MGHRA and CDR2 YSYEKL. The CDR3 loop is CASSPEPQGSGTRELFF. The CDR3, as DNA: TGCGCCAGCAGCCCCGAACCACAGGGGTCAGGCACCCGGGAGCTGTTTTTT.

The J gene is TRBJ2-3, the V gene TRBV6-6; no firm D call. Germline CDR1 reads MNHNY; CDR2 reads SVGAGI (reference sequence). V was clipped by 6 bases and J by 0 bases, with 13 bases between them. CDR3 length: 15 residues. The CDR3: CASSRIIGSTDTQYF. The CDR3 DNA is TGTGCCAGCAGCCGGATTATCGGGAGCACAGATACGCAGTATTTT.

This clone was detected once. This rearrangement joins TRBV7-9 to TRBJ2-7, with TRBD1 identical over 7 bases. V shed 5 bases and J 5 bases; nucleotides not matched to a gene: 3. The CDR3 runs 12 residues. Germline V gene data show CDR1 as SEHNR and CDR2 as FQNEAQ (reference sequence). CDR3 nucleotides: TGTGCCAGCAGCGCGACAGGGAACGAGCAGTACTTC. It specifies CASSATGNEQYF.

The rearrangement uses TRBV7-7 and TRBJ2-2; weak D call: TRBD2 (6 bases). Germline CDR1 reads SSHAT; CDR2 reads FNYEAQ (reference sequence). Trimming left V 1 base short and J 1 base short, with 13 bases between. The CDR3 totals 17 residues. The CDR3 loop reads CASSLVGGVMNTGELFF. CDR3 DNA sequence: TGTGCCAGCAGCTTAGTGGGGGGAGTGATGAACACCGGGGAGCTGTTTTTT. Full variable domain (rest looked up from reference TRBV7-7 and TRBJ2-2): GAGVSQSPRYKVTKRGQDVTLRCDPISSHATLYWYQQALGQGPEFLTYFNYEAQPDKSGLPSDRFSAERPEGSISTLTIQRTEQRDSAMYRCASSLVGGVMNTGELFFGEGSRLTVL.

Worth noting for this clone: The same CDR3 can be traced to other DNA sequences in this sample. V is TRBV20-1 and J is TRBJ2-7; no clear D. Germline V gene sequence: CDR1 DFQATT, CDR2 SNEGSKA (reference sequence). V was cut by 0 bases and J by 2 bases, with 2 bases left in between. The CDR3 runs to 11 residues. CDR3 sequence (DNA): TGCAGTGCTAGAGATGCCTACGAGCAGTACTTC. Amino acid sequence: CSARDAYEQYF.

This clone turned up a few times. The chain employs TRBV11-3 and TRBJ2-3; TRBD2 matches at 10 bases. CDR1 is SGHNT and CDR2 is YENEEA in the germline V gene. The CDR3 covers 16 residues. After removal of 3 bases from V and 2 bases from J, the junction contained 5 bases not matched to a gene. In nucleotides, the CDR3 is TGTGCCAGCAGCTTTGTTAGCGGGAGGCCCACAGATACGCAGTATTTT. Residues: CASSFVSGRPTDTQYF.

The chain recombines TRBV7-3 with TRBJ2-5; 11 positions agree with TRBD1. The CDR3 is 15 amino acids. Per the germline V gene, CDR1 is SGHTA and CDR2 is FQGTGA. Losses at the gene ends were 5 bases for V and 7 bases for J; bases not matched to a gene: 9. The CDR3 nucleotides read TGTGCCAGCAGCCAAGGGGACAGGGGGTCCCGGACCCAGTACTTC. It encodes CASSQGDRGSRTQYF.

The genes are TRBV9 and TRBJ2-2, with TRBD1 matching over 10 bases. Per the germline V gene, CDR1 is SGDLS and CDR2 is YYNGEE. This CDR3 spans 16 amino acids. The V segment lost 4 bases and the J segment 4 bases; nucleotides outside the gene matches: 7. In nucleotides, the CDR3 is TGTGCCAGCAGCCCTGGGACAGGGGACCTCACCGGGGAGCTGTTTTTT. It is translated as CASSPGTGDLTGELFF. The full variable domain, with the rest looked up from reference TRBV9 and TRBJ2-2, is DSGVTQTPKHLITATGQRVTLRCSPRSGDLSVYWYQQSLDQGLQFLIQYYNGEERAKGNILERFSAQQFPDLHSELNLSSLELGDSALYFCASSPGTGDLTGELFFGEGSRLTVL.

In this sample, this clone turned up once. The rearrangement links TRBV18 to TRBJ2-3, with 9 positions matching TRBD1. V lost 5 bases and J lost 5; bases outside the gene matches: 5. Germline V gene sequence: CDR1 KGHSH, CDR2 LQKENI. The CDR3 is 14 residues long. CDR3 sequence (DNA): TGTGCCAGCTCATCGCGGACAGGGGAAGATACGCAGTATTTT. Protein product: CASSSRTGEDTQYF.

CDR3 amino acids: CAWRGGQGTDTQYF. CDR3 in DNA: TGTGCCTGGAGAGGGGGACAAGGTACAGATACGCAGTATTTT. This chain connects TRBV30 to TRBJ2-3; TRBD1 might be the D (6 bases). CDR1 is GTSNPN and CDR2 is SVGIG in the germline V gene (reference sequence). CDR3 length equals 14 residues. Trimming cost V 3 bases and J 3 bases, with 13 bases left between them.

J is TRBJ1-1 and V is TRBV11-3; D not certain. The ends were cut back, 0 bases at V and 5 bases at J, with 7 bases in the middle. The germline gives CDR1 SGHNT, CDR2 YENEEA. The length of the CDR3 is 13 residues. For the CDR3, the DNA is TGTGCCAGCAGCTTAGATAGGCGGACTGAAGCTTTCTTT. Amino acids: CASSLDRRTEAFF.

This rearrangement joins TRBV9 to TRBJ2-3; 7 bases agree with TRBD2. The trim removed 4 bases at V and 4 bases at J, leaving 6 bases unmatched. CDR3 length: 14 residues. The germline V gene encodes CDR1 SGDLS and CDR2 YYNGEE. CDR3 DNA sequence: TGTGCCAGCAGCCCGGGGGGAGGGTCAGATACGCAGTATTTT. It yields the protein CASSPGGGSDTQYF.

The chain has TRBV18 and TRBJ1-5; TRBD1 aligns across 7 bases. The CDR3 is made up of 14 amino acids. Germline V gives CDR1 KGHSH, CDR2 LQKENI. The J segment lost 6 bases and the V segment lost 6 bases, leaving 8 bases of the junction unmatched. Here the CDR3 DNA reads TGTGCCAGCTCGACAGGGAATCTTGGTCAGCCCCAGCATTTT. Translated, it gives CASSTGNLGQPQHF.

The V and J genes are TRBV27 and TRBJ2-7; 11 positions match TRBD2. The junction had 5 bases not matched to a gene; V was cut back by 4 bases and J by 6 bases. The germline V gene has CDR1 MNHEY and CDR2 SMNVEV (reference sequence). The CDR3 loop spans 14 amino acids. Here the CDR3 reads CASSSLAGAVEQYF. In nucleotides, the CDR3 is TGTGCCAGCAGTTCACTAGCGGGAGCTGTCGAGCAGTACTTC.

The CDR3 reads CASSPSRATEAFF. Written as DNA, the CDR3 is TGTGCCAGCTCACCATCCAGGGCTACTGAAGCTTTCTTT. This rearrangement joins TRBV18 to TRBJ1-1, with D tentatively TRBD1 (5 bases). Germline CDR1 is KGHSH and CDR2 is LQKENI. With 2 bases removed from V and 5 bases from J, the gap between germline ends came to 9 bases. CDR3 length: 13 amino acids.

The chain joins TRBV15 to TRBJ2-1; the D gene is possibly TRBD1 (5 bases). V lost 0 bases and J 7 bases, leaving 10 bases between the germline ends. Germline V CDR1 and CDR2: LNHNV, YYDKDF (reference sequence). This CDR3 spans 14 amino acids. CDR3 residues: CATSRDLSGNEQFF. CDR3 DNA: TGTGCCACCAGCAGAGATTTGTCAGGGAATGAGCAGTTCTTC.

The CDR3 DNA is TGTGCCAGCAGACCCGACGGCCAGGGAACTAACTATGGCTACACCTTC. This sequence encodes CASRPDGQGTNYGYTF. This chain links TRBV27 with TRBJ1-2; D might be TRBD1 (5 bases). The V and J ends lost 6 bases and 0 bases respectively, with 17 bases between them. Germline values: CDR1 MNHEY, CDR2 SMNVEV (reference sequence). The CDR3 runs 16 residues.

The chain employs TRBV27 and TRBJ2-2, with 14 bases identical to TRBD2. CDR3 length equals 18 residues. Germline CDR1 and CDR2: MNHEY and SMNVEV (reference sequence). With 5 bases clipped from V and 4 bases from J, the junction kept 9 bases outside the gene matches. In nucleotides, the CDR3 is TGTGCCAGCAGTCTTCGACTAGCGGGAGGGGGTGGCACCGGGGAGCTGTTTTTT. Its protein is CASSLRLAGGGGTGELFF.

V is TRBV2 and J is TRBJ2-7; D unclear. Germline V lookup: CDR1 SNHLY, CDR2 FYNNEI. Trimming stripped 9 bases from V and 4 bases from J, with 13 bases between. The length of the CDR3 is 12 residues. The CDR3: CASSITRYEQYF. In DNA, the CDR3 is TGTGCCAGTAGCATAACCCGGTACGAGCAGTACTTC.

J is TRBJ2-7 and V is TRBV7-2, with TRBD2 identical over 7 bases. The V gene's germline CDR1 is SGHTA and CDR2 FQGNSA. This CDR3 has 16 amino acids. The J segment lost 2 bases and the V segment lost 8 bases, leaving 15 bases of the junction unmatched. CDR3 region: CASGKTGGDRTYEQYF. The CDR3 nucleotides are TGTGCCAGCGGGAAGACGGGGGGAGACAGAACCTACGAGCAGTACTTC.

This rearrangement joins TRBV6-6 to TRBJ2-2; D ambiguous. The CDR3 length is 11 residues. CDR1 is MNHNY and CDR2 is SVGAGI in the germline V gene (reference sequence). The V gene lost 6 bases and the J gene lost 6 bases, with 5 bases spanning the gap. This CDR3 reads CASSTPGELFF. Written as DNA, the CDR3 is TGTGCCAGCAGCACCCCCGGGGAGCTGTTTTTT.

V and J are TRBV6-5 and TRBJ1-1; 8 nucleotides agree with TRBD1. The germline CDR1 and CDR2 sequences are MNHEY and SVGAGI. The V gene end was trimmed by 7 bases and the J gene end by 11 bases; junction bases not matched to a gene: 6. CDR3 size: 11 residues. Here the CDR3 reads CASKDRGRAFF. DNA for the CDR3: TGTGCCAGCAAAGACAGGGGCCGGGCTTTCTTT.

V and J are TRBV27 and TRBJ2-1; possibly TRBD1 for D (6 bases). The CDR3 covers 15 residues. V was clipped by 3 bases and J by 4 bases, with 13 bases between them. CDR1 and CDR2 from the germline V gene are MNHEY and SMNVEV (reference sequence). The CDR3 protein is CASSFDGQPYNEQFF. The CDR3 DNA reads TGTGCCAGCAGTTTCGACGGACAGCCTTACAATGAGCAGTTCTTC.

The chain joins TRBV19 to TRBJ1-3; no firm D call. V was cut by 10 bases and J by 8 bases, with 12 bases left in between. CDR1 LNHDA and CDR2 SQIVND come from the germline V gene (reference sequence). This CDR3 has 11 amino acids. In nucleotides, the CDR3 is TGTGCCACCAGTAGGGCCGACACCATATATTTT. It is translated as CATSRADTIYF.

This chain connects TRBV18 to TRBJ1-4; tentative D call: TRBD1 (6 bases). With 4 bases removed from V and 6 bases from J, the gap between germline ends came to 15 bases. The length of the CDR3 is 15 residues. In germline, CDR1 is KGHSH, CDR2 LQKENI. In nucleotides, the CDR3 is TGTGCCAGCTCACTGGGGGCAGGGGCATATGAAAAACTGTTTTTT. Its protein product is CASSLGAGAYEKLFF.

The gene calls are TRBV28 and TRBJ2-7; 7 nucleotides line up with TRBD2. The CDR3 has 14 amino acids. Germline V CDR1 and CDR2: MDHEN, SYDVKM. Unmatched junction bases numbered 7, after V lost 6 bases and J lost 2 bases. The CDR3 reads CASRSGGRTYEQYF. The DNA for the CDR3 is TGTGCCAGCAGGTCCGGCGGGAGAACCTACGAGCAGTACTTC.

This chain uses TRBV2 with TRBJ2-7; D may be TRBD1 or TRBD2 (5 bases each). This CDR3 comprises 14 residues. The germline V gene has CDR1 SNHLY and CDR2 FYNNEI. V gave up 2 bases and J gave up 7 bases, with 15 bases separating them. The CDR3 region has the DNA TGTGCCAGCAGTGAAAATTGGGGCGAGGGTGAGCAGTACTTC. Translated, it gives CASSENWGEGEQYF.

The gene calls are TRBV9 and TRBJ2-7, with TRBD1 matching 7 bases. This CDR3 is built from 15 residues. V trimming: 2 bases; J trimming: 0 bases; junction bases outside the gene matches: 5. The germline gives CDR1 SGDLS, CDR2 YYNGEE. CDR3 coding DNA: TGTGCCAGCAGCGTCCTCGACAGGGCCTCCTACGAGCAGTACTTC. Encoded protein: CASSVLDRASYEQYF.